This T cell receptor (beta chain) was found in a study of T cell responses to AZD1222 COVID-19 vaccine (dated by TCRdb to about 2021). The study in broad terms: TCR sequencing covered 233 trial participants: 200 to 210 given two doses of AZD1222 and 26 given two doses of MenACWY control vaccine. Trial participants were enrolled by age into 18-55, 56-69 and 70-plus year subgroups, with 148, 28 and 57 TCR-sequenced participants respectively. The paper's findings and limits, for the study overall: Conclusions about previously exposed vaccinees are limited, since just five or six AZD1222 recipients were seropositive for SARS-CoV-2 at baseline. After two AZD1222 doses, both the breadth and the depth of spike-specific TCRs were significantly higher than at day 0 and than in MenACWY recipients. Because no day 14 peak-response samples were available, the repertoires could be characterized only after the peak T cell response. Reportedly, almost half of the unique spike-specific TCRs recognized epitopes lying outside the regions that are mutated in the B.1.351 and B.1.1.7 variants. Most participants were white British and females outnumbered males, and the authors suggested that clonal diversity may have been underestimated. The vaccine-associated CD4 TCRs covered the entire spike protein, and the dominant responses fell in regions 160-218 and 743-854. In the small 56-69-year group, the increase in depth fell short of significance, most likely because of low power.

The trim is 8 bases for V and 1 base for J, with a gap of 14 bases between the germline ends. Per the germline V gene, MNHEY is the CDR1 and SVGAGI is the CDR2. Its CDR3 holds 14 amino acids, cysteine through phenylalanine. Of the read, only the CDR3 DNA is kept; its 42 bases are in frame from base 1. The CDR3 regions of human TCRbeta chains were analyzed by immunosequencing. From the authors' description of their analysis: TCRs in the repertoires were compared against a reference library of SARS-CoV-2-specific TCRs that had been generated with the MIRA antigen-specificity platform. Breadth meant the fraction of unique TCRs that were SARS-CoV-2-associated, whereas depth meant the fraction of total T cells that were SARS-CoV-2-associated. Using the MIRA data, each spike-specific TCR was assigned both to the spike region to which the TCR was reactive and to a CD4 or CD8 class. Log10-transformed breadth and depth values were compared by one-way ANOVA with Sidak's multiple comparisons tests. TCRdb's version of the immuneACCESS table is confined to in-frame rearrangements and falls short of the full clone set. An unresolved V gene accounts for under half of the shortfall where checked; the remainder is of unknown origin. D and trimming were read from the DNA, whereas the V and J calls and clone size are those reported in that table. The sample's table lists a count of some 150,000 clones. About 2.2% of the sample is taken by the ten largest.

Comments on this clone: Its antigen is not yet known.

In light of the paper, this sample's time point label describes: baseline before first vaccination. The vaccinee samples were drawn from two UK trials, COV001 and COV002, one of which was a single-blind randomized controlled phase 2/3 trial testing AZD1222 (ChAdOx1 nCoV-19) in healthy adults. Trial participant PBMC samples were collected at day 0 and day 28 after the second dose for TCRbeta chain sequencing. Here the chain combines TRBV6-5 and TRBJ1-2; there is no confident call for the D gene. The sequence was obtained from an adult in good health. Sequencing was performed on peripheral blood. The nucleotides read TGTGCCAGCCTTACGAACGACGGTAACTATGGCTACACCTTC. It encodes CASLTNDGNYGYTF.